This T cell receptor (beta chain) appears in the sequencing data of a study of response to subunit inactivated influenza vaccine. CDR3 size: 19 residues. Germline CDR1 reads LGHNA; CDR2 reads YNFKEQ. V was shortened by 4 bases and J by 1 base, with 23 bases between the two germline ends. Note on this clonotype: Its specificity is unknown.

TCRdb independently ran MiXCR on the RT-PCR reads; one entry per CDR3 protein. The repertoire has about 520,000 distinct CDR3 sequences, approximately 24% of them found once; the top ten carry approximately 2%. General study findings and limits: The authors proposed limited new T cell recruitment per seasonal influenza vaccination.

The V gene is TRBV4-2, the J gene TRBJ2-4, with D uncertain. This TCR came from a man between 45 and 60 years old who received an inactivated influenza vaccine. Here the sequenced sample was CD4+ T cells sorted from PBMCs, taken about 5 days after vaccination. CDR3 region: CASSRFPSKALVAKNIQYF. The CDR3 coding sequence is TGTGCCAGCAGCCGATTTCCCTCGAAGGCCCTGGTTGCCAAAAACATTCAGTACTTC.